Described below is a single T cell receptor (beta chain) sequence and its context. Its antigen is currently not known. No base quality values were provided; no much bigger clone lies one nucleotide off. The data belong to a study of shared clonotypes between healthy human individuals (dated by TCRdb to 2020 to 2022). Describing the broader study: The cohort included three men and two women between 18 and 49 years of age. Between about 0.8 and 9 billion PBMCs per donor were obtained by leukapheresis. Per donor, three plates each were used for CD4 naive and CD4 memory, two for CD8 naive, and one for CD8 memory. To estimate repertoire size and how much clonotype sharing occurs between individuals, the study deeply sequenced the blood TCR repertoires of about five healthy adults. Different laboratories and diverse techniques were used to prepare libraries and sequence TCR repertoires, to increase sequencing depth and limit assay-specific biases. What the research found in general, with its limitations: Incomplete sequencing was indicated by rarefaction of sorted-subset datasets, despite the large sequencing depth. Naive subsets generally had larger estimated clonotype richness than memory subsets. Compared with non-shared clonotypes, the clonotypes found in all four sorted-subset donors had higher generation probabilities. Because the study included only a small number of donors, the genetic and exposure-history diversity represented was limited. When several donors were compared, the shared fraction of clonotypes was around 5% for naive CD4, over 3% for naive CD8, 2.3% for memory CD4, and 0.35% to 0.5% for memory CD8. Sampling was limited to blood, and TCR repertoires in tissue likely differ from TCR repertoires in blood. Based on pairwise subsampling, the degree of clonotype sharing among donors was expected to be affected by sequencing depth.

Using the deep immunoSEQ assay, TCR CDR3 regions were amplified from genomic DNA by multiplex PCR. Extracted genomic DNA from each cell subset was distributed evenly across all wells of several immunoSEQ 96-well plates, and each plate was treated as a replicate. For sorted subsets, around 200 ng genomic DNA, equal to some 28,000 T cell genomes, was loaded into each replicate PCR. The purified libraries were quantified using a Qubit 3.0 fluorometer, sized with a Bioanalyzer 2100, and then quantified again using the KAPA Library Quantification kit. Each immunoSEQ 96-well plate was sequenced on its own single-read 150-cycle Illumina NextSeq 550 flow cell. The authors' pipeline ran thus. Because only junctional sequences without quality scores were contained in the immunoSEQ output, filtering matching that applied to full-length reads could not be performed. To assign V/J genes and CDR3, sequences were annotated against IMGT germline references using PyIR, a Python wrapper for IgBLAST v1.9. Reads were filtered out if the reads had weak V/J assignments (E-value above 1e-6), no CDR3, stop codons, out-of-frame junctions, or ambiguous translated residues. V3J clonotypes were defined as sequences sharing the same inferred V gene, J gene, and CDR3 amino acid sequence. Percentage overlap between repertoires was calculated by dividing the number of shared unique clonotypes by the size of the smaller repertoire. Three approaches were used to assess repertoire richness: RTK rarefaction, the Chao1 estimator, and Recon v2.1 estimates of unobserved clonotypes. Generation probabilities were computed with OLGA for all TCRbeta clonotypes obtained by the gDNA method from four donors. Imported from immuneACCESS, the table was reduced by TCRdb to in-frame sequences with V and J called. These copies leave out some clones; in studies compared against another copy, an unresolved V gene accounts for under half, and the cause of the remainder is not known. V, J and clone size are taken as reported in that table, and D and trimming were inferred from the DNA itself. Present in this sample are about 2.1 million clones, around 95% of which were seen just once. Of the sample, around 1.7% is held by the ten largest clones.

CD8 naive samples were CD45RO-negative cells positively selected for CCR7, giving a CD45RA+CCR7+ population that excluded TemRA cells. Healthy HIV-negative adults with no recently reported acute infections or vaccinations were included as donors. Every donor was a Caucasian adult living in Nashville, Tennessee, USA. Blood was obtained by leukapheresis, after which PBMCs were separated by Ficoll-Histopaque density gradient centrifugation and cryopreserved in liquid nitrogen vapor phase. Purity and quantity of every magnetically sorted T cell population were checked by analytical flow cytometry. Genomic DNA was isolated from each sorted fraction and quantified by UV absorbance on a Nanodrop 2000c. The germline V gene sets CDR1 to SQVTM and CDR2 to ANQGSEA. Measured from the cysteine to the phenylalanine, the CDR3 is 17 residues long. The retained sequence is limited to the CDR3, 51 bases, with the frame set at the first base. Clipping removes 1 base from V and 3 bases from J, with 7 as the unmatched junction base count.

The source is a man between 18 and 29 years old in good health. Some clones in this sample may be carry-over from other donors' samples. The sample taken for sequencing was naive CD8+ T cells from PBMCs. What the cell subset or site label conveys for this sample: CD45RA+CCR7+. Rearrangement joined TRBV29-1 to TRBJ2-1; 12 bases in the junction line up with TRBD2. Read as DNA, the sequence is TGCAGCGTTGAAGGACTAGCGGGAGCCGGCGGCTACAATGAGCAGTTCTTC. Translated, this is CSVEGLAGAGGYNEQFF.